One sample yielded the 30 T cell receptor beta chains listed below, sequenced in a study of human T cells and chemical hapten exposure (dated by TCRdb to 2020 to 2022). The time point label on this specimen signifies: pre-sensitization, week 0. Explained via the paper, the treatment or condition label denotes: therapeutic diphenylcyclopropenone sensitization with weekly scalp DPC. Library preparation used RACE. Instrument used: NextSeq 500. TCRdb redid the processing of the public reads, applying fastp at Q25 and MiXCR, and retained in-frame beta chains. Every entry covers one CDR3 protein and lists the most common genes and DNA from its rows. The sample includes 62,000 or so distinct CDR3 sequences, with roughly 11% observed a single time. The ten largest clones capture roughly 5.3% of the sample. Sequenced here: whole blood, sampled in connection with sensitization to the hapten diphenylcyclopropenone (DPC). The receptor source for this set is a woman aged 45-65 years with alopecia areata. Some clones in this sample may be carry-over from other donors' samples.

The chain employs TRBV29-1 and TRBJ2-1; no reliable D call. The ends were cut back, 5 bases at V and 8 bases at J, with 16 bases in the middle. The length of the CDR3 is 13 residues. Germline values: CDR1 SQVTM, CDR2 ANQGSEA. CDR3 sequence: CSVSNLSFDEQFF. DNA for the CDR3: TGCAGCGTTTCTAATCTATCATTCGATGAGCAGTTCTTC.

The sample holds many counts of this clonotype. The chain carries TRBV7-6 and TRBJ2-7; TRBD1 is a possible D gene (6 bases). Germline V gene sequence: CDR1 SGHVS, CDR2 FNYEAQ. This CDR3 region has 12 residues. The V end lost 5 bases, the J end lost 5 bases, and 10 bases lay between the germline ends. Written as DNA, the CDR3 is TGTGCCAGCAGCCCCAGGGGTCACGAGCAGTACTTC. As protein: CASSPRGHEQYF.

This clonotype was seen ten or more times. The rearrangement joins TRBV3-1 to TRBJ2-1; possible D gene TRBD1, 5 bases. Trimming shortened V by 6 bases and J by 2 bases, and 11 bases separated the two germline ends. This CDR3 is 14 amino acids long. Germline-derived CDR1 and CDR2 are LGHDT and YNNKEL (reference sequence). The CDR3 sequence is CASRLTGAYNEQFF. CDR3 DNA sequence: TGTGCCAGCAGACTTACAGGAGCCTACAATGAGCAGTTCTTC.

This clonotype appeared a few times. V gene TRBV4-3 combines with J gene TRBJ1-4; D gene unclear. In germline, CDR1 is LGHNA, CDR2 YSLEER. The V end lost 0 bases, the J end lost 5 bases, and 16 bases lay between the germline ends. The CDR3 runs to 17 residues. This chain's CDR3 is CASSQELERGQNEKLFF. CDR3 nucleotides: TGCGCCAGCAGCCAAGAACTAGAGAGAGGTCAAAATGAAAAACTGTTTTTT.

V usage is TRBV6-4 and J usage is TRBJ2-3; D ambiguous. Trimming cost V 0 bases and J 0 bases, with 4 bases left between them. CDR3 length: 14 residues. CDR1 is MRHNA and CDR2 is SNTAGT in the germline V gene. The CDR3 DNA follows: TGTGCCAGCAGTGACTCTCCTAGCACAGATACGCAGTATTTT. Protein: CASSDSPSTDTQYF.

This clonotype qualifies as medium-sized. This CDR3 is CASSKGLAGDEQFF. As DNA, the CDR3 is TGTGCCAGCAGCAAGGGACTAGCGGGAGATGAGCAGTTCTTC. V usage is TRBV4-2 and J usage is TRBJ2-1, with 14 nucleotides matching TRBD2. The CDR3 runs 14 residues. Germline values: CDR1 LGHNA, CDR2 YNFKEQ. J was trimmed by 8 bases and V by 5 bases; bases with no gene match: 2.

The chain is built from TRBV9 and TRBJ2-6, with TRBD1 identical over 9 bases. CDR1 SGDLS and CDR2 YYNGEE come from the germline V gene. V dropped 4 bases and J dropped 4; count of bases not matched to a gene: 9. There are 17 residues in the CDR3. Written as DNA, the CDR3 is TGTGCCAGCAGCCAGAGGACAGGGGCCTCCGGGGCCAACGTCCTGACTTTC. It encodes CASSQRTGASGANVLTF.

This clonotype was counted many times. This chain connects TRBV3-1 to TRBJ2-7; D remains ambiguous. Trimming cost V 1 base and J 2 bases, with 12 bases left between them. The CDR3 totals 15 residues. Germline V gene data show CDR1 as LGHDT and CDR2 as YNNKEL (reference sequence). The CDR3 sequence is CASSQVGGPTYEQYF. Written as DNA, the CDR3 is TGTGCCAGCAGCCAAGTAGGCGGACCTACCTACGAGCAGTACTTC.

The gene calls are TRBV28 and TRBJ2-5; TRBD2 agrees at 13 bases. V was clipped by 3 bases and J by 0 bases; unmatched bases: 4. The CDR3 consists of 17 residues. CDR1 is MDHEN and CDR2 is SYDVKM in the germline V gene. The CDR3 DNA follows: TGTGCCAGCAGTTTCATGACTAGCGGGAGGAACCAAGAGACCCAGTACTTC. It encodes CASSFMTSGRNQETQYF.

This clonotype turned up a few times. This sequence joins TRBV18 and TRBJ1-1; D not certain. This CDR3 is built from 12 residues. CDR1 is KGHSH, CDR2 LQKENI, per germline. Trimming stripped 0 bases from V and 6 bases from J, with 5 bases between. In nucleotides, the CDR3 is TGTGCCAGCTCACCACCTTATGCTGAAGCTTTCTTT. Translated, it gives CASSPPYAEAFF.

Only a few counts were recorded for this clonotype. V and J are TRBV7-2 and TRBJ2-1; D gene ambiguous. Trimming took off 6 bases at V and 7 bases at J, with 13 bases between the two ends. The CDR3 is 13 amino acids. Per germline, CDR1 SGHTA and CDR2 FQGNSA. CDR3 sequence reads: CASSHDLGNEQFF. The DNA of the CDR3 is TGTGCCAGCAGTCACGACTTGGGGAATGAGCAGTTCTTC.

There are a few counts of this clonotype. This CDR3 reads CASSTLAGVGNEQFF. For the CDR3, the DNA is TGTGCCAGCAGTACACTAGCGGGAGTTGGGAATGAGCAGTTCTTC. The chain couples TRBV6-5 to TRBJ2-1; 11 bases match TRBD2. This CDR3 region has 15 residues. Germline V gene lookup returns CDR1 MNHEY and CDR2 SVGAGI. The trim removed 5 bases at V and 7 bases at J, leaving 7 bases unmatched.

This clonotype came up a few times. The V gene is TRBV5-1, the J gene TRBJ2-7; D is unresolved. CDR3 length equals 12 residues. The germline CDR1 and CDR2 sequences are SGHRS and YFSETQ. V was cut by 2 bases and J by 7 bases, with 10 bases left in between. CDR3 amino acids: CASSFFVGEQYF. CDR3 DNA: TGCGCCAGCAGCTTCTTTGTAGGGGAGCAGTACTTC.

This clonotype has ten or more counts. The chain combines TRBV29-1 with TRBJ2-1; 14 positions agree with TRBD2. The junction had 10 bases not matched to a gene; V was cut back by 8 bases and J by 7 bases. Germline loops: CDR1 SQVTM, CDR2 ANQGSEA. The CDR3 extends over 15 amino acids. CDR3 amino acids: CSSSLTSGRANEQFF. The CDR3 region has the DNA TGCAGCTCCTCCCTGACTAGCGGGAGGGCAAATGAGCAGTTCTTC.

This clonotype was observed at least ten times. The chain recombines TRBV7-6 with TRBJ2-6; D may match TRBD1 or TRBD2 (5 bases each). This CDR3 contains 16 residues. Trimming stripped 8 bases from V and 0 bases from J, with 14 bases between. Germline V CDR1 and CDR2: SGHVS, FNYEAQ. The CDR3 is CASARATSSGANVLTF. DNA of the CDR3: TGTGCCAGCGCCAGGGCCACTAGCTCTGGGGCCAACGTCCTGACTTTC. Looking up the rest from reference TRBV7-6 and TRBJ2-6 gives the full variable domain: GAGVSQSPRYKVTKRGQDVALRCDPISGHVSLYWYRQALGQGPEFLTYFNYEAQQDKSGLPNDRFSAERPEGSISTLTIQRTEQRDSAMYRCASARATSSGANVLTFGAGSRLTVL.

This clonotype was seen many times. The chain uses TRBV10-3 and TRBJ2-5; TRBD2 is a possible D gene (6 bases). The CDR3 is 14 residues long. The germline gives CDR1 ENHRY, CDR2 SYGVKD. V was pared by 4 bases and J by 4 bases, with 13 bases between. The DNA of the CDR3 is TGTGCCATCAGTGTTTCGGGGGTTGGAGAGACCCAGTACTTC. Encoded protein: CAISVSGVGETQYF.

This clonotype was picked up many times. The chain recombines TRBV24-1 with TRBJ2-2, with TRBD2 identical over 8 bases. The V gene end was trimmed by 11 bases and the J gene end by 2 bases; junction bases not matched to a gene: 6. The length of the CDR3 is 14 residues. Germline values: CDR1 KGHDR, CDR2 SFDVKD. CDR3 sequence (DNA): TGTGCCATTGCCCGGACTAGCAACACCGGGGAGCTGTTTTTT. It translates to CAIARTSNTGELFF.

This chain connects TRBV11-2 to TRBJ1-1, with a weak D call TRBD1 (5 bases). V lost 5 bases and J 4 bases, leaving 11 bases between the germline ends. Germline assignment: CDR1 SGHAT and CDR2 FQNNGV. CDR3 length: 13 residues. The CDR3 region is CASSGGIATEAFF. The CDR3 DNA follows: TGTGCCAGCAGCGGGGGGATCGCCACTGAAGCTTTCTTT. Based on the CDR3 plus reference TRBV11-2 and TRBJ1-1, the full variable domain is EAGVAQSPRYKIIEKRQSVAFWCNPISGHATLYWYQQILGQGPKLLIQFQNNGVVDDSQLPKDRFSAERLKGVDSTLKIQPAKLEDSAVYLCASSGGIATEAFFGQGTRLTVV.

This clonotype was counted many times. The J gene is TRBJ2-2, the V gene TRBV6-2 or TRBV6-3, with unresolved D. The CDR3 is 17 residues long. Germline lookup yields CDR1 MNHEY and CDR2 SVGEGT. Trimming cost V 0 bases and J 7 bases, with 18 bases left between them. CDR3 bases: TGTGCCAGCAGTTACTCCAAAATTCGACAAGCCGGCGGGGAGCTGTTTTTT. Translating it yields CASSYSKIRQAGGELFF.

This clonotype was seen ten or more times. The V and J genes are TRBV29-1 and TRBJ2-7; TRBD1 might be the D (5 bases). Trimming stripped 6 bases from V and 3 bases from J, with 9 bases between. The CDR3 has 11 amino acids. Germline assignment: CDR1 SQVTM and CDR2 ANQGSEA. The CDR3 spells CSVTDIYEQYF. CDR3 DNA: TGCAGCGTGACAGACATCTACGAGCAGTACTTC.

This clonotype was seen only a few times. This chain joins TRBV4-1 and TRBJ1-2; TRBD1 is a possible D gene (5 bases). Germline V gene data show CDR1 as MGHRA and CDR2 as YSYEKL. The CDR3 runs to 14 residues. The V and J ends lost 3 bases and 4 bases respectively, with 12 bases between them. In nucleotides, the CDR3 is TGCGCCAGCAGCCAGGGGCAGGGAGTCTATGGCTACACCTTC. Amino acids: CASSQGQGVYGYTF.

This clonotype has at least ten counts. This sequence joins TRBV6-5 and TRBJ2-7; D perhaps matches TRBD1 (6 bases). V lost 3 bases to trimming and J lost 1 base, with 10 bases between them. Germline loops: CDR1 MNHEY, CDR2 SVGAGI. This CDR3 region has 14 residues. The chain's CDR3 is CASSYGQGSYEQYF. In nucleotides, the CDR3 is TGTGCCAGCAGTTATGGGCAGGGGTCCTACGAGCAGTACTTC.

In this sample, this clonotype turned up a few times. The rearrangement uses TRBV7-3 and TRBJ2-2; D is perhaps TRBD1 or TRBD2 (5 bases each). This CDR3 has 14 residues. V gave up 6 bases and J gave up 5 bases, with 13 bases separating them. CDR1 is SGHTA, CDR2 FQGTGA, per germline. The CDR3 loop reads CASRLQGPTGELFF. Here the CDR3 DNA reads TGTGCCAGCAGACTTCAGGGACCGACCGGGGAGCTGTTTTTT. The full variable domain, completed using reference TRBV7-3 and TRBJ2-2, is GAGVSQTPSNKVTEKGKYVELRCDPISGHTALYWYRQSLGQGPEFLIYFQGTGAADDSGLPNDRFFAVRPEGSVSTLKIQRTERGDSAVYLCASRLQGPTGELFFGEGSRLTVL.

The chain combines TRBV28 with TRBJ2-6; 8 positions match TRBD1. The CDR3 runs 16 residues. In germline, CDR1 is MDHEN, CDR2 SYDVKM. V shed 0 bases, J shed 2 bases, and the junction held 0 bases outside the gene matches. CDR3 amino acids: CASSLWTGAGANVLTF. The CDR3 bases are TGTGCCAGCAGTTTATGGACAGGGGCTGGGGCCAACGTCCTGACTTTC.

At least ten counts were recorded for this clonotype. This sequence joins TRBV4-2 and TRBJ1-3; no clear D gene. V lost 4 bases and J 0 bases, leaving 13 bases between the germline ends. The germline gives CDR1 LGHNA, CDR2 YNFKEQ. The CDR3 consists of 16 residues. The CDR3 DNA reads TGTGCCAGCAGCCGGGCTCAAACAAGCTCTGGAAACACCATATATTTT. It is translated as CASSRAQTSSGNTIYF.

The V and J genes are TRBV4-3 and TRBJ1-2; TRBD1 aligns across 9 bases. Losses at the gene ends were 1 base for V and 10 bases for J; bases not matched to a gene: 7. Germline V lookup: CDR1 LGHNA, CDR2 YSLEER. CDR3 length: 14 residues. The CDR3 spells CASSQVPGQGYYTF. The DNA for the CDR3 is TGCGCCAGCAGCCAAGTTCCGGGACAGGGTTACTACACCTTC.

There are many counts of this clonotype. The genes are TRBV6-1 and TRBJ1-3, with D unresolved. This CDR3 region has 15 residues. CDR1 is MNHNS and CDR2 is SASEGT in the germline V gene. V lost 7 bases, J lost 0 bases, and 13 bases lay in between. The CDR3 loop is CASTDKRFSGNTIYF. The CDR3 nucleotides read TGTGCCAGCACCGACAAAAGGTTCTCTGGAAACACCATATATTTT.

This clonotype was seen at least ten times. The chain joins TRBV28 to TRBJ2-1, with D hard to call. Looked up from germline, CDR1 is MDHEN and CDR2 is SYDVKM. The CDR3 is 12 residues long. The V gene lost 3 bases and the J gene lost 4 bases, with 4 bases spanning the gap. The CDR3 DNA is TGTGCCAGCAGTTTCAGGTACAATGAGCAGTTCTTC. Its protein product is CASSFRYNEQFF.

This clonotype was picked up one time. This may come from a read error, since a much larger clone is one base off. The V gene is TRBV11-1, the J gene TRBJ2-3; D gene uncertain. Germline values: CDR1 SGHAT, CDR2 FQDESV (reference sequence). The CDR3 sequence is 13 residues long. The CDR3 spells CACSLRTTDTQYF. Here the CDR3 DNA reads TGTGCCTGCAGCCTCCGAACCACAGATACGCAGTATTTT.

CDR3 in amino acids: CSAPDFLAGYNEQFF. The DNA of the CDR3 is TGCAGTGCTCCGGACTTCCTAGCGGGCTACAATGAGCAGTTCTTC. This chain uses TRBV20-1 with TRBJ2-1; 8 nucleotides line up with TRBD2. CDR3 length equals 15 residues. Germline CDR1 reads DFQATT; CDR2 reads SNEGSKA (reference sequence). The junction had 9 bases not matched to a gene; V was cut back by 5 bases and J by 3 bases.